The 16 T cell receptor beta chains below come from one sample, sequenced in a study of T-cell reconstitution after alpha-beta-depleted transplantation in children. Unique molecular identifiers were incorporated during preparation of the TCRbeta library. TCRdb fed the PCR reads into MiXCR, producing one record per CDR3 protein. This sample has around 240,000 distinct CDR3 sequences; roughly 7.7% occur once, and the top ten carry 6.3%. The starting material was PBMCs, mostly from graft donor cells, obtained 180 days after TCRalphabeta/CD19-depleted stem cell transplant. These receptors were taken from a male patient younger than 18 who had a stem cell transplant for acute lymphoblastic leukemia, so the T cells may come from the graft donor.

Ten or more counts support this clonotype. J is TRBJ2-6 and V is TRBV7-3; 10 bases agree with TRBD2. V gave up 1 base and J gave up 2 bases; unmatched junction bases: 8. The CDR3 is 19 amino acids. Per the germline V gene, CDR1 is SGHTA and CDR2 is FQGTGA. The CDR3 DNA is TGTGCCAGCAGCTTAAGGGGGCTAGCGGGAGAACCTGGGGCCAACGTCCTGACTTTC. As protein: CASSLRGLAGEPGANVLTF.

This clonotype has a count of ten or more. J is TRBJ1-1 and V is TRBV6-5; D gene ambiguous. Trimming cost V 2 bases and J 1 base, with 8 bases left between them. There are 14 residues in the CDR3. Per the germline V gene, CDR1 is MNHEY and CDR2 is SVGAGI. The CDR3 loop reads CASSYGNRNTEAFF. CDR3 nucleotides: TGTGCCAGCAGTTACGGGAACCGGAACACTGAAGCTTTCTTT.

The CDR3 reads CASSPHTGSETQYF. For the CDR3, the DNA is TGTGCCAGCAGCCCACATACAGGGTCAGAGACCCAGTACTTC. The rearrangement links TRBV5-4 to TRBJ2-5, with a possible D match to TRBD1 (6 bases). This CDR3 contains 14 residues. The germline gives CDR1 SGHNT, CDR2 YYREEE (reference sequence). Trimming took 4 bases from V and 4 from J, leaving 14 bases between them.

This clonotype was recorded many times. The rearrangement uses TRBV28 and TRBJ2-2, with D unresolved. CDR1 and CDR2 from the germline V gene are MDHEN and SYDVKM. CDR3 size: 11 residues. The V end was cut by 7 bases, the J end by 8 bases, with 8 bases between. The DNA of the CDR3 is TGTGCCAGCACCTCGCTAGGGGAGCTGTTTTTT. Translated, it gives CASTSLGELFF.

This clonotype was counted ten times or more. J is TRBJ1-2 and V is TRBV12-3 or TRBV12-4; D uncertain. The CDR3 is 12 amino acids. The V gene lost 6 bases and the J gene lost 0 bases, with 5 bases spanning the gap. The CDR3 DNA is TGTGCCAGCAGCCAGACTAACTATGGCTACACCTTC. Amino acids: CASSQTNYGYTF.

This clonotype was counted ten times or more. V gene TRBV20-1 combines with J gene TRBJ2-3; a possible D gene is TRBD1 (5 bases). CDR3 size: 13 residues. V was shortened by 0 bases and J by 2 bases, with 6 bases between the two germline ends. Germline lookup yields CDR1 DFQATT and CDR2 SNEGSKA (reference sequence). The CDR3 DNA follows: TGCAGTGCTAGAGACAGGGCCACAGATACGCAGTATTTT. This codes for CSARDRATDTQYF.

This clonotype was picked up many times. V is TRBV7-2 and J is TRBJ2-1; D not certain. Trimming stripped 1 base from V and 6 bases from J, with 13 bases between. CDR3 length equals 15 residues. Germline CDR1 is SGHTA and CDR2 is FQGNSA. The CDR3 protein is CASSLGGFGLNEQFF. The DNA for the CDR3 is TGTGCCAGCAGCTTAGGTGGCTTTGGGCTCAATGAGCAGTTCTTC.

This clonotype was seen ten or more times. This CDR3 is CASRPTGVNEKLFF. CDR3 nucleotide sequence: TGTGCCAGCAGGCCGACAGGGGTAAATGAAAAACTGTTTTTT. The J gene is TRBJ1-4, the V gene TRBV12-3 or TRBV12-4, with TRBD1 identical over 8 bases. Trimming removed 6 bases from V and 5 bases from J; junction bases left unmatched: 5. The CDR3 is 14 residues long.

Comments on this clonotype: This may be a read error, as it is one base from a much larger clone. The chain carries TRBV3-1 and TRBJ2-7; no definite D call. Germline V gives CDR1 LGHDT, CDR2 YNNKEL (reference sequence). This CDR3 is built from 14 residues. The CDR3 here is CASSQETASYDQYF. The CDR3 coding sequence is TGTGCCAGCAGCCAAGAAACAGCCTCCTACGACCAGTACTTC.

Of note for this clonotype: A much bigger clone sits one base away, suggesting this may be a read error. This sequence joins TRBV2 and TRBJ2-7; either TRBD1 or TRBD2 may supply D (5 bases each). Germline CDR1 reads SNHLY; CDR2 reads FYNNEI. The CDR3 consists of 15 residues. CDR3 in DNA: TGTGTCAGCAGTGAATTCGGGACCGACTCCTACGAGCAGTACTTC. Amino acids: CVSSEFGTDSYEQYF.

This clonotype was seen many times. This chain uses TRBV28 with TRBJ1-2, with TRBD1 matching 7 bases. This CDR3 comprises 15 residues. V shed 7 bases and J 0 bases; nucleotides not matched to a gene: 8. The germline gives CDR1 MDHEN, CDR2 SYDVKM. Here the CDR3 reads CASMATGEANYGYTF. The CDR3 region has the DNA TGTGCCAGCATGGCAACAGGGGAGGCTAACTATGGCTACACCTTC.

At least ten counts were recorded for this clonotype. The chain has TRBV15 and TRBJ2-3; D is uncertain. Germline V lookup: CDR1 LNHNV, CDR2 YYDKDF (reference sequence). The CDR3 runs 18 residues. The V gene lost 3 bases and the J gene lost 3 bases, with 22 bases spanning the gap. The CDR3 DNA sequence: TGTGCCACCAGCAGTTACCCCACCAGCGTAGGGCCTACAGATACGCAGTATTTT. Amino acid sequence: CATSSYPTSVGPTDTQYF.

This clonotype has a handful of counts. V and J are TRBV29-1 and TRBJ2-3, with 8 positions matching TRBD1. The V gene end was trimmed by 4 bases and the J gene end by 6 bases; junction bases not matched to a gene: 6. Per germline, CDR1 SQVTM and CDR2 ANQGSEA. The CDR3 extends over 13 amino acids. The CDR3 here is CSVARQGTDTQYF. CDR3 sequence (DNA): TGCAGCGTTGCGAGACAGGGGACGGATACGCAGTATTTT.

Of note for this clonotype: Because it lacks the conserved phenylalanine or tryptophan at the end, this CDR3 is likely a read error. The chain links TRBV5-1 to TRBJ2-7, with TRBD1 matching 8 bases. CDR3 length equals 15 residues. Per the germline V gene, CDR1 is SGHRS and CDR2 is YFSETQ. With V trimmed by 0 bases and J by 2 bases, 4 bases remained unmatched. This CDR3 is CASSLGGTGPYEQYL. As DNA, the CDR3 is TGCGCCAGCAGCTTGGGGGGGACAGGACCCTACGAGCAGTACTTG.

At least ten counts were recorded for this clonotype. The J gene is TRBJ1-6, the V gene TRBV7-2, with 7 bases aligning to TRBD1. Germline loops: CDR1 SGHTA, CDR2 FQGNSA. The CDR3 contains 17 residues. Trimming took 5 bases from V and 0 from J; bases not matched to a gene: 7. The CDR3: CASSPQTGSSYNSPLHF. The CDR3 DNA sequence: TGTGCCAGCAGCCCTCAGACAGGGAGCTCCTATAATTCACCCCTCCACTTT.

This clonotype was counted ten times or more. The CDR3, as DNA: TGCAGCGCCCGGACAGGGAGGGAGAAACTGTTTTTT. Its protein is CSARTGREKLFF. The chain combines TRBV29-1 with TRBJ1-4; TRBD1 matches 8 bases. The CDR3 is 12 amino acids. Looked up from germline, CDR1 is SQVTM and CDR2 is ANQGSEA. Unmatched junction bases numbered 9, after V lost 7 bases and J lost 11 bases.